One sample yielded the 10 T cell receptor beta chains listed below, sequenced in a study of blood T cell repertoires in COVID-19. The data were produced by immunoSEQ multiplex PCR, yet TCRdb's version contains in-frame clones alone and is incomplete. Found here are 130,000 or so clones, around 83% of them singletons; the top ten hold approximately 4.3%. Sequencing was performed on peripheral blood. All receptors derive from a human donor in a cohort sampled during active COVID-19.

CDR3 nucleotides: TGTGCCAGCAGCGGAGCAGGGGGATCCTATAATTCACCCCTCCACTTT. It specifies CASSGAGGSYNSPLHF. V gene TRBV5-4 combines with J gene TRBJ1-6, with TRBD1 matching over 7 bases. CDR3 length: 16 amino acids. Looked up from germline, CDR1 is SGHNT and CDR2 is YYREEE (reference sequence). Trimming at V came to 4 bases and at J to 1 base, leaving 5 bases not matched to a gene.

The chain couples TRBV10-3 to TRBJ2-7, with 9 bases identical to TRBD1. There are 13 residues in the CDR3. From germline, CDR1 is ENHRY and CDR2 SYGVKD. Trimming removed 8 bases from V and 6 bases from J; junction bases left unmatched: 8. CDR3 sequence (DNA): TGTGCCATCGGTCGGACAGGGGAAAGCGAGCAGTACGTC. Encoded protein: CAIGRTGESEQYV.

The chain recombines TRBV7-9 with TRBJ2-1, with TRBD2 identical over 10 bases. The CDR3 has 14 amino acids. The V gene end was trimmed by 2 bases and the J gene end by 8 bases; junction bases not matched to a gene: 3. The V gene's germline CDR1 is SEHNR and CDR2 FQNEAQ (reference sequence). As DNA, the CDR3 is TGTGCCAGCAGCTTAAGCGGGAGGGCCCATGAGCAGTTCTTC. Translation: CASSLSGRAHEQFF.

Only a few counts were recorded for this clone. The rearrangement joins TRBV3-1 (or the pseudogene TRBV3-2) to TRBJ1-4; D call uncertain. Germline V CDR1 and CDR2: LGHDT, YNNKEL (reference sequence). V was trimmed by 2 bases and J by 4 bases, leaving 8 bases between them. CDR3 size: 14 residues. The CDR3 spells CASSQYRVNEKLFF. CDR3 nucleotide sequence: TGTGCCAGCAGCCAATATCGGGTTAATGAAAAACTGTTTTTT.

The rearrangement joins TRBV6-2 or TRBV6-3 to TRBJ2-5, with a possible D match to TRBD1 (6 bases). The CDR3 is 12 amino acids. The germline V and J ends were trimmed by 6 bases and 4 bases, with 9 bases remaining between them. The V gene's germline CDR1 is MNHEY and CDR2 SVGEGT. DNA of the CDR3: TGTGCCAGCAGCAACAGGGTAGAGACCCAGTACTTC. This translates into CASSNRVETQYF.

V gene TRBV28 combines with J gene TRBJ2-3; tentatively, D is TRBD2 (7 bases). V lost 5 bases, J lost 2 bases, and 17 bases lay in between. Germline-derived CDR1 and CDR2 are MDHEN and SYDVKM. The CDR3 consists of 16 residues. This chain's CDR3 is CASSAYRGGATDTQYF. CDR3 in DNA: TGTGCCAGCAGTGCCTATCGAGGGGGGGCCACAGATACGCAGTATTTT.

This clone was found once. The chain recombines TRBV6-2 or TRBV6-3 with TRBJ2-1; TRBD2 matches 10 bases. This CDR3 is built from 16 residues. The germline CDR1 and CDR2 sequences are MNHEY and SVGEGT. Trimming took 3 bases from V and 7 from J; bases not matched to a gene: 9. CDR3 protein: CASSYERGGPRNEQFF. The CDR3 DNA reads TGTGCCAGCAGTTATGAGCGGGGGGGCCCGAGGAATGAGCAGTTCTTC.

The chain joins TRBV7-3 to TRBJ1-2; the match to TRBD1 covers 8 bases. The trim removed 4 bases at V and 7 bases at J, leaving 8 bases unmatched. Germline loops: CDR1 SGHTA, CDR2 FQGTGA. The CDR3 runs to 14 residues. CDR3 sequence reads: CASSSRQGAFGYTF. The CDR3 DNA reads as TGTGCCAGCAGCTCCCGGCAGGGGGCATTTGGCTACACCTTC.

The chain links TRBV29-1 to TRBJ2-7; 10 positions agree with TRBD1. Trimming cost V 6 bases and J 9 bases; bases outside gene matches: 5. This CDR3 spans 11 amino acids. Germline lookup yields CDR1 SQVTM and CDR2 ANQGSEA. CDR3 region: CSVGTGDGQYV. DNA of the CDR3: TGCAGCGTCGGGACAGGGGACGGGCAGTACGTC.

V and J are TRBV5-1 and TRBJ2-7; a weak D match, TRBD1 (6 bases). V lost 0 bases, J lost 11 bases, and 9 bases lay in between. Germline V gene sequence: CDR1 SGHRS, CDR2 YFSETQ. The CDR3 is 11 residues long. CDR3 sequence (DNA): TGCGCCAGCAGCTTGGACGGGGACAAGTACTTC. This gives the protein CASSLDGDKYF.